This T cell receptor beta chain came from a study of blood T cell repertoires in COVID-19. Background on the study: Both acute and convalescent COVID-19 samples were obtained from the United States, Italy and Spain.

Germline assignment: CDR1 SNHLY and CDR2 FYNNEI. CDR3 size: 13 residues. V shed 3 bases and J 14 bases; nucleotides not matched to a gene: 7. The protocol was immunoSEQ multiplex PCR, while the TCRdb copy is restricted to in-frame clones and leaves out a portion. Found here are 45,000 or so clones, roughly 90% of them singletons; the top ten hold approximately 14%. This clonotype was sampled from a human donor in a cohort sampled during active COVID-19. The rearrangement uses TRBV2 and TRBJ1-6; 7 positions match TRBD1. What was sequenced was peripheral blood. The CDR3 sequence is CASSEHDTGALHF. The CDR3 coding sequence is TGTGCCAGCAGTGAGCATGATACAGGGGCCCTCCACTTT.